The 12 T cell receptor beta chains presented below share a single source sample, sequenced in a study of cytomegalovirus exposure and HLA in healthy donors. Primers for the PCR totalled 60 Vbeta and 13 Jbeta. Profiled with immunoSEQ multiplex PCR; TCRdb holds only in-frame clones, not every one. Among about 140,000 clones, 70% to 75% were seen once, and the ten largest hold 1.5% to 2%. Sequencing was carried out using PBMCs. The receptors were sampled from a woman aged 25 to 39 in good health and CMV-seronegative.

This clone came up a few times. The chain combines TRBV19 with TRBJ2-7; possibly TRBD2 for D (6 bases). This CDR3 has 14 amino acids. The germline CDR1 and CDR2 sequences are LNHDA and SQIVND (reference sequence). V lost 7 bases and J 0 bases, leaving 13 bases between the germline ends. CDR3 sequence (DNA): TGTGCCAGTAAAGTAGCGGTTAGCTCCTACGAGCAGTACTTC. Protein: CASKVAVSSYEQYF.

The rearrangement joins TRBV18 to TRBJ2-5; 10 nucleotides line up with TRBD2. TRBJ2-7 matches the DNA end more closely, so the J call is doubtful. The CDR3 covers 15 residues. CDR1 and CDR2 (germline): KGHSH, LQKENI. CDR3 sequence: CASSLLAGEDYEQYF. The CDR3 bases are TGTGCCAGCTCACTTCTAGCGGGAGAAGACTACGAGCAGTACTTC.

The chain joins TRBV6-1 to TRBJ1-6; the D gene is possibly TRBD1 (6 bases). In germline, CDR1 is MNHNS, CDR2 SASEGT. V shed 5 bases and J shed 9 bases, with 14 bases lying between them. The CDR3 contains 14 residues. This chain's CDR3 is CASSNRERGSPLHF. Written as DNA, the CDR3 is TGTGCCAGCAGTAACAGGGAGAGGGGTTCACCCCTCCACTTT.

V is TRBV7-3 and J is TRBJ1-1; D is ambiguous. This CDR3 has 14 amino acids. Germline lookup yields CDR1 SGHTA and CDR2 FQGTGA. The V end was cut by 3 bases, the J end by 3 bases, with 11 bases between. The CDR3 coding sequence is TGTGCCAGCAGCTTGACCGGGGAGGACACTGAAGCTTTCTTT. It translates to CASSLTGEDTEAFF.

V and J are TRBV2 and TRBJ2-1; a weak D match, TRBD2 (5 bases). Trimming shortened V by 2 bases and J by 9 bases, and 14 bases separated the two germline ends. The CDR3 totals 14 residues. CDR1 is SNHLY and CDR2 is FYNNEI in the germline V gene. As DNA, the CDR3 is TGTGCCAGCAGTGAATTAGGGAGAGGTTGTGAGCAGTTCTTC. It translates to CASSELGRGCEQFF.

The gene calls are TRBV28 and TRBJ2-7; the D is unclear. V was shortened by 10 bases and J by 0 bases, with 13 bases between the two germline ends. Germline V lookup: CDR1 MDHEN, CDR2 SYDVKM. The CDR3 contains 13 residues. CDR3 nucleotides: TGTGCCACCGTTCCCCAGGTCTCCTACGAGCAGTACTTC. Its translation is CATVPQVSYEQYF.

V and J are TRBV18 and TRBJ2-7; 9 bases fit TRBD2. The germline V gene encodes CDR1 KGHSH and CDR2 LQKENI. CDR3 length: 15 amino acids. J gave up 0 bases and V 5 bases, and 5 bases lay outside the gene matches. The CDR3 protein is CASSALAGRSYEQYF. The DNA of the CDR3 is TGTGCCAGCTCAGCCCTAGCGGGACGCTCCTACGAGCAGTACTTC.

The gene calls are TRBV27 and TRBJ1-2; D ambiguous. The CDR3 spans 15 residues. V dropped 4 bases and J dropped 2 bases, with 14 bases sitting between them. Germline V CDR1 and CDR2: MNHEY, SMNVEV (reference sequence). CDR3 sequence: CASSSHSGRNYGYTF. The CDR3 coding sequence is TGTGCCAGCAGTTCCCACTCAGGCCGAAACTATGGCTACACCTTC.

The chain links TRBV6-5 to TRBJ1-3, with 9 bases aligning to TRBD1. Germline loops: CDR1 MNHEY, CDR2 SVGAGI. This CDR3 has 15 amino acids. J was trimmed by 4 bases and V by 6 bases; bases with no gene match: 7. CDR3 DNA: TGTGCCAGCAGATCACAGGGGGCGTCGGGAAACACCATATATTTT. Amino acids: CASRSQGASGNTIYF.

CDR3 sequence reads: CASSPGTGYTGELFF. In DNA, the CDR3 is TGCGCCAGCAGCCCCGGGACAGGGTATACCGGGGAGCTGTTTTTT. The chain employs TRBV5-1 and TRBJ2-2; 9 bases map to TRBD1. Germline CDR1 reads SGHRS; CDR2 reads YFSETQ. The CDR3 has 15 amino acids. Trimming removed 4 bases from V and 5 bases from J; junction bases left unmatched: 6.

The gene calls are TRBV15 and TRBJ2-7, with D hard to call. Trimming took 0 bases from V and 3 from J, leaving 6 bases between them. The germline V gene encodes CDR1 LNHNV and CDR2 YYDKDF (reference sequence). The CDR3 covers 13 residues. The CDR3 DNA sequence: TGTGCCACCAGCAGAGAGGCCAACTACGAGCAGTACTTC. As protein: CATSREANYEQYF.

The chain links TRBV30 to TRBJ2-7; tentative D call: TRBD1 (7 bases). Deletions cut 4 bases from V and 1 base from J, with 8 bases between. The germline CDR1 and CDR2 sequences are GTSNPN and SVGIG (reference sequence). This CDR3 region has 12 residues. The CDR3 nucleotides are TGTGCCTGGACAGGGGGGTCCTACGAGCAGTACTTC. This codes for CAWTGGSYEQYF.